These 24 T cell receptor beta chains were sequenced from one sample in a study of blood T cell repertoires in COVID-19. Produced via immunoSEQ multiplex PCR; TCRdb's table is partial and in-frame only. The data show more than 350,000 clones, with around nine tenths seen just once and 10% held by the top ten. Sequenced sample: PBMCs or T cells enriched from blood (not recorded which). The receptors come from a woman aged 45-65 years who had recovered from COVID-19.

The chain recombines TRBV7-2 with TRBJ2-1; 10 bases align to TRBD2. Losses at the gene ends were 1 base for V and 8 bases for J; bases not matched to a gene: 5. CDR3 length: 15 amino acids. CDR1 SGHTA and CDR2 FQGNSA come from the germline V gene. The CDR3: CASSLGLAGVDEQFF. The DNA for the CDR3 is TGTGCCAGCAGCTTAGGTCTAGCGGGGGTCGATGAGCAGTTCTTC.

DNA of the CDR3: TGCGCCAGCAGCCAAGAGACTGGCAGCTCCTACGAGCAGTACTTC. Protein product: CASSQETGSSYEQYF. The rearrangement links TRBV4-3 to TRBJ2-7; D unresolved. CDR3 length equals 15 residues. V dropped 0 bases and J dropped 0 bases, with 9 bases sitting between them. Germline loops: CDR1 LGHNA, CDR2 YSLEER.

The chain is built from TRBV9 and TRBJ2-2, with 9 bases that match TRBD2. The CDR3 has 18 residues. With V trimmed by 0 bases and J by 4 bases, 10 bases remained unmatched. The germline V gene encodes CDR1 SGDLS and CDR2 YYNGEE. The CDR3 DNA follows: TGTGCCAGCAGCGTAGGTGGTAGCGGGGGCCGGGGCACCGGGGAGCTGTTTTTT. It encodes CASSVGGSGGRGTGELFF.

This chain links TRBV4-1 with TRBJ1-1; D is uncertain. The CDR3 totals 14 residues. Trimming removed 1 base at V and 1 base at J, with 7 bases between. Looked up from germline, CDR1 is MGHRA and CDR2 is YSYEKL. DNA of the CDR3: TGCGCCAGCAGCCAAGCCGCCGGGAACACTGAAGCTTTCTTT. Translating it yields CASSQAAGNTEAFF.

The rearrangement joins TRBV6-5 to TRBJ1-1; D ambiguous. The CDR3 runs 15 residues. CDR1 and CDR2 (germline): MNHEY, SVGAGI. Trimming stripped 3 bases from V and 5 bases from J, with 16 bases between. CDR3 in amino acids: CASSYNGGMETEAFF. CDR3 nucleotides: TGTGCCAGCAGTTATAACGGCGGCATGGAAACTGAAGCTTTCTTT.

This clone was found a few times. The rearrangement links TRBV2 to TRBJ1-1; 9 bases match TRBD1. CDR1 and CDR2 from the germline V gene are SNHLY and FYNNEI. The CDR3 consists of 17 residues. V trimming: 6 bases; J trimming: 4 bases; junction bases outside the gene matches: 15. The CDR3 loop reads CASRARDRAVISTEAFF. CDR3 in DNA: TGTGCCAGCAGGGCCCGGGACAGGGCAGTGATAAGCACTGAAGCTTTCTTT.

About this clone: Additional DNA sequences in this sample encode the identical CDR3. The rearrangement joins TRBV12-3 or TRBV12-4 to TRBJ1-1; D is unresolved. V was pared by 0 bases and J by 1 base, with 3 bases between. This CDR3 region has 13 residues. CDR3 protein: CASSLARNTEAFF. For the CDR3, the DNA is TGTGCCAGCAGTTTAGCCAGGAACACTGAAGCTTTCTTT.

The chain joins TRBV3-1 (or the pseudogene TRBV3-2) to TRBJ1-2; no clear D gene. This CDR3 is 14 amino acids long. V was clipped by 1 base and J by 3 bases, with 9 bases between them. Per the germline V gene, CDR1 is LGHDT and CDR2 is YNNKEL (reference sequence). The CDR3 DNA reads as TGTGCCAGCAGCCAAGGGGCGAGTTACTATGGCTACACCTTC. Translating gives CASSQGASYYGYTF.

This chain joins TRBV18 and TRBJ2-3, with D possibly matching TRBD1 (6 bases). This CDR3 comprises 14 residues. Trimming stripped 5 bases from V and 1 base from J, with 10 bases between. Germline CDR1 and CDR2: KGHSH and LQKENI. CDR3 region: CASSERTGTDTQYF. As DNA, the CDR3 is TGTGCCAGCTCAGAGAGGACAGGCACAGATACGCAGTATTTT.

The chain recombines TRBV5-1 with TRBJ2-7; 7 nucleotides align to TRBD1. Per germline, CDR1 SGHRS and CDR2 YFSETQ. The ends lost 0 bases at V and 3 bases at J; junction bases unmatched: 9. The CDR3 loop spans 16 amino acids. The CDR3 loop reads CASSLDFPGGSYEQYF. CDR3 DNA sequence: TGCGCCAGCAGCTTGGATTTCCCAGGGGGTAGCTACGAGCAGTACTTC.

This chain uses TRBV2 with TRBJ1-4, with 9 bases that match TRBD1. The J call may not be correct, given that the DNA end is closer to TRBJ2-2. CDR1 is SNHLY, CDR2 FYNNEI, per germline. This CDR3 spans 13 amino acids. The DNA of the CDR3 is TGTGCCAGCAGTGGAGGGACAGGGTTGGAGCTGTTTTTT. It translates to CASSGGTGLELFF.

The J gene is TRBJ1-5, the V gene TRBV29-1, with a weak D call TRBD1 (5 bases). Germline V gene lookup returns CDR1 SQVTM and CDR2 ANQGSEA. The CDR3 has 13 residues. V dropped 6 bases and J dropped 2 bases, with 11 bases sitting between them. The CDR3 nucleotides read TGCAGCGTGGGGGGGGAGGGCAATCAGCCCCAGCATTTT. Residues: CSVGGEGNQPQHF.

This chain joins TRBV5-4 and TRBJ2-2, with D hard to call. Germline CDR1 reads SGHNT; CDR2 reads YYREEE (reference sequence). The CDR3 has 16 residues. The V end lost 0 bases, the J end lost 0 bases, and 9 bases lay between the germline ends. The CDR3 DNA is TGTGCCAGCAGCTTGGACGGTCTAGCGAACACCGGGGAGCTGTTTTTT. Translation gives CASSLDGLANTGELFF.

The DNA of the CDR3 is TGTGCCAGCGAGAGAACAGGGGATGAAAAACTGTTTTTT. Protein: CASERTGDEKLFF. The chain links TRBV6-5 to TRBJ1-4; 7 bases are shared with TRBD1. Germline values: CDR1 MNHEY, CDR2 SVGAGI. The CDR3 sequence is 13 residues long. V dropped 8 bases and J dropped 6; count of bases not matched to a gene: 6.

V and J are TRBV10-3 and TRBJ1-1; weak D call: TRBD1 (5 bases). Deletions cut 10 bases from V and 0 bases from J, with 9 bases between. Germline CDR1 ENHRY, CDR2 SYGVKD. This CDR3 spans 12 amino acids. CDR3 sequence reads: CATRQMNTEAFF. CDR3 nucleotides: TGTGCCACAAGACAGATGAACACTGAAGCTTTCTTT.

The V call is TRBV30, the J call TRBJ1-1; TRBD1 might be the D (5 bases). CDR1 and CDR2 from the germline V gene are GTSNPN and SVGIG (reference sequence). Trimming took 3 bases from V and 0 from J, leaving 14 bases between them. The CDR3 is 15 amino acids. This CDR3 is CAWRPGIRLNTEAFF. CDR3 coding DNA: TGTGCCTGGAGGCCAGGGATCCGATTGAACACTGAAGCTTTCTTT.

This chain connects TRBV13 to TRBJ2-7; TRBD1 might be the D (5 bases). Germline CDR1 is PRHDT and CDR2 is FYEKMQ (reference sequence). The ends were cut back, 2 bases at V and 3 bases at J, with 11 bases in the middle. The CDR3 is 14 amino acids. The CDR3: CASSLRSRDYEQYF. The CDR3 region has the DNA TGTGCCAGCAGCTTAAGATCCAGGGACTACGAGCAGTACTTC.

The rearrangement uses TRBV1 and TRBJ2-7; the D segment call TRBD1 is taken from the table without a DNA check. TRBV1 is noted as a pseudogene. This CDR3 contains 15 residues. Here the CDR3 reads CTSSQEWTGTYEQYF. In nucleotides, the CDR3 is TGCACCAGCAGCCAAGAGTGGACAGGGACTTACGAGCAGTACTTC.

V usage is TRBV5-1 and J usage is TRBJ2-2; TRBD2 aligns across 7 bases. The CDR3 length is 15 residues. CDR1 is SGHRS, CDR2 YFSETQ, per germline. The junction had 6 bases not matched to a gene; V was cut back by 6 bases and J by 1 base. DNA of the CDR3: TGCGCCAGCACCTTCGGACTAGTGAACACCGGGGAGCTGTTTTTT. This translates into CASTFGLVNTGELFF.

The rearrangement uses TRBV3-1 (or the pseudogene TRBV3-2) and TRBJ1-6; 10 bases align to TRBD1. V was clipped by 1 base and J by 10 bases; unmatched bases: 4. The CDR3 loop spans 15 amino acids. Germline values: CDR1 LGHDT, CDR2 YNNKEL (reference sequence). CDR3 protein: CASSQVGTGVSPLHF. In nucleotides, the CDR3 is TGTGCCAGCAGCCAAGTCGGGACAGGGGTGTCACCCCTCCACTTT.

The chain links TRBV19 to TRBJ1-3; possibly TRBD1 for D (6 bases). The CDR3 loop spans 15 amino acids. Germline V lookup: CDR1 LNHDA, CDR2 SQIVND (reference sequence). V dropped 5 bases and J dropped 0 bases, with 11 bases sitting between them. Here the CDR3 DNA reads TGTGCCAGTAGTGCGGACAGCCACTCTGGAAACACCATATATTTT. It translates to CASSADSHSGNTIYF.

The chain carries TRBV7-9 and TRBJ1-4; D is ambiguous. Deletions cut 0 bases from V and 10 bases from J, with 6 bases between. CDR3 length equals 12 residues. Germline V CDR1 and CDR2: SEHNR, FQNEAQ (reference sequence). This CDR3 is CASSLAYRKLFF. DNA for the CDR3: TGTGCCAGCAGCTTAGCGTATAGAAAACTGTTTTTT.

The chain joins TRBV6-2 or TRBV6-3 to TRBJ2-3; D not resolved. CDR1 and CDR2 from the germline V gene are MNHEY and SVGEGT. The CDR3 contains 12 residues. The V end lost 2 bases, the J end lost 8 bases, and 8 bases lay between the germline ends. CDR3 amino acids: CASSYEMSTQYF. In nucleotides, the CDR3 is TGTGCCAGCAGTTACGAGATGAGTACGCAGTATTTT.

The rearrangement uses TRBV11-2 and TRBJ2-1; 12 positions agree with TRBD2. Germline-derived CDR1 and CDR2 are SGHAT and FQNNGV. The CDR3 runs 14 residues. The V segment lost 1 base and the J segment 14 bases; nucleotides outside the gene matches: 6. The CDR3 region is CASSLVLAGGPEFF. The CDR3 bases are TGTGCCAGCAGCTTAGTACTAGCGGGGGGACCCGAGTTCTTC.